The next 7 T cell receptor beta chains were all read from a single sample in a study of cytomegalovirus exposure and HLA in healthy donors. PCR primers comprised 60 Vbeta and 13 Jbeta primers. Sequenced by immunoSEQ multiplex PCR; TCRdb stores in-frame clones only, minus some. This sample yields 150,000 or so clones, of which roughly 80% are seen a single time; roughly an eighth belongs to the top ten. Material: PBMCs. Source of these receptors: a woman aged 35 to 49 in good health and CMV-seronegative.

The rearrangement joins TRBV25-1 to TRBJ2-7; D is perhaps TRBD1 (6 bases). The V end was cut by 3 bases, the J end by 4 bases, with 13 bases between. The CDR3 covers 14 residues. CDR1 and CDR2 (germline): MGHDK, SYGVNS. In nucleotides, the CDR3 is TGTGCCAGCAGTGATGGACAGAATAATTACGAGCAGTACTTC. Its protein product is CASSDGQNNYEQYF.

V usage is TRBV7-2 and J usage is TRBJ1-2; D may be TRBD1 (6 bases). Germline CDR1 and CDR2: SGHTA and FQGNSA. The V end was cut by 4 bases, the J end by 8 bases, with 17 bases between. This CDR3 region has 14 residues. The CDR3 reads CASSSPRRDNGYTF. CDR3 bases: TGTGCCAGCAGCTCGCCCCGCCGGGACAACGGCTACACCTTC.

The chain uses TRBV15 and TRBJ2-1; the D is unclear. Germline V gene data show CDR1 as LNHNV and CDR2 as YYDKDF (reference sequence). Trimming took off 0 bases at V and 7 bases at J, with 13 bases between the two ends. The CDR3 extends over 15 amino acids. The CDR3 sequence is CATSRDQAYGNEQFF. The CDR3 nucleotides are TGTGCCACCAGCAGAGACCAGGCGTACGGAAATGAGCAGTTCTTC.

This clone showed up just once. The chain is built from TRBV28 and TRBJ2-7; D may be TRBD1 (8 bases). V was shortened by 5 bases and J by 6 bases, with 17 bases between the two germline ends. In germline, CDR1 is MDHEN, CDR2 SYDVKM. CDR3 size: 14 residues. This chain's CDR3 is CASSPQQGEGEQYF. The CDR3 DNA sequence: TGTGCCAGCAGTCCACAACAGGGGGAGGGCGAGCAGTACTTC.

The chain combines TRBV5-6 with TRBJ2-7, with D perhaps TRBD1 (6 bases). Looked up from germline, CDR1 is SGHDT and CDR2 is YYEEEE. Trimming removed 1 base at V and 4 bases at J, with 12 bases between. There are 14 residues in the CDR3. The CDR3 here is CASSLWGPAYEQYF. The CDR3 DNA is TGTGCCAGCAGCTTGTGGGGGCCAGCATACGAGCAGTACTTC.

This chain connects TRBV5-6 to TRBJ1-1; the D is unclear. CDR3 length: 13 residues. Germline-derived CDR1 and CDR2 are SGHDT and YYEEEE. Trimming removed 1 base at V and 1 base at J, with 5 bases between. The CDR3 sequence is CASSLSPNTEAFF. In nucleotides, the CDR3 is TGTGCCAGCAGCTTGAGCCCGAACACTGAAGCTTTCTTT.

The CDR3 spells CATSLAGTVYEQFF. The CDR3 coding sequence is TGTGCCACCTCACTAGCAGGGACGGTGTATGAGCAGTTCTTC. V and J are TRBV10-3 and TRBJ2-1; a possible D gene is TRBD2 (6 bases). Germline V gives CDR1 ENHRY, CDR2 SYGVKD. CDR3 length: 14 residues. V dropped 10 bases and J dropped 8 bases, with 21 bases sitting between them.